This entry lists 14 T cell receptor beta chains sequenced from one sample in a study of PD-1 blockade in classical Hodgkin lymphoma (dated by TCRdb to 2018 to 2020). Library creation used the immunoSEQ multiplex PCR assay. Here the immuneACCESS table is served through TCRdb, limited to in-frame sequences with V and J called. Missing clones are a known gap in these copies; in checked studies unresolved V genes cover under half, and the rest lacks a known reason. The sample table lists tens of thousands of clones, about 92% of them with a count of one. 6.5% to 8% of the sample is taken by the ten largest. The sample's time point label, decoded: cycle 1 day 1 (C1D1), immediately before nivolumab initiation. Every trial patient had relapsed after autologous stem cell transplantation, and cohorts A, B and C differed in prior brentuximab vedotin exposure. The source was peripheral blood mononuclear cells (PBMCs), collected at baseline. The receptors derive from a human donor with classical Hodgkin lymphoma.

The CDR3, as DNA: TGCGCCAGCAGCTACCAGGGGGGAGGCTCCTACGAGCAGTACTTC. Residues: CASSYQGGGSYEQYF. V usage is TRBV5-1 and J usage is TRBJ2-7, with D maybe TRBD1 (7 bases). The CDR3 is 15 residues long. CDR1 is SGHRS and CDR2 is YFSETQ in the germline V gene. The V and J ends lost 3 bases and 0 bases respectively, with 13 bases between them.

The chain combines TRBV11-3 with TRBJ2-2; 8 bases fit TRBD2. This CDR3 comprises 16 residues. V lost 5 bases and J lost 0; bases outside the gene matches: 5. Germline assignment: CDR1 SGHNT and CDR2 YENEEA. The CDR3 DNA is TGTGCCAGCAGCCCTCGGGGGGGCCCGAACACCGGGGAGCTGTTTTTT. Protein product: CASSPRGGPNTGELFF.

The chain has TRBV6-5 and TRBJ2-1; D ambiguous. The V end lost 5 bases, the J end lost 8 bases, and 10 bases lay between the germline ends. This CDR3 region has 12 residues. CDR1 and CDR2 (germline): MNHEY, SVGAGI. The DNA of the CDR3 is TGTGCCAGCAGTCCTCGTTCCCATGAGCAGTTCTTC. It translates to CASSPRSHEQFF.

The chain uses TRBV5-1 and TRBJ2-1; possibly TRBD1 for D (5 bases). Germline CDR1 SGHRS, CDR2 YFSETQ. Trimming shortened V by 0 bases and J by 5 bases, and 12 bases separated the two germline ends. This CDR3 region has 15 residues. The CDR3 is CASSLVSGSNNEQFF. DNA for the CDR3: TGCGCCAGCAGCTTGGTTTCAGGGTCGAACAATGAGCAGTTCTTC.

The chain has TRBV11-2 and TRBJ1-1; possibly TRBD1 for D (6 bases). The length of the CDR3 is 14 residues. The V end lost 8 bases, the J end lost 3 bases, and 16 bases lay between the germline ends. Germline loops: CDR1 SGHAT, CDR2 FQNNGV. CDR3: CASGIEGGYTEAFF. CDR3 sequence (DNA): TGTGCCAGCGGGATTGAGGGGGGCTACACTGAAGCTTTCTTT.

About this clone: At one end, the junction sequence differs from germline, possibly due to a read error. The CDR3 DNA follows: TGTGCGAGTAACTCGGGACAGGGGGCACGAGAGCAGTACTTC. This translates into CASNSGQGAREQYF. The rearrangement joins TRBV19 to TRBJ2-7; 12 bases agree with TRBD1. The CDR3 runs 14 residues. CDR1 LNHDA and CDR2 SQIVND come from the germline V gene (reference sequence).

The chain links TRBV20-1 to TRBJ1-2; D call uncertain. Germline lookup yields CDR1 DFQATT and CDR2 SNEGSKA (reference sequence). V dropped 3 bases and J dropped 4 bases, with 6 bases sitting between them. CDR3 size: 11 residues. CDR3 coding DNA: TGCAGTGCTAGCCTCGGCTATGGCTACACCTTC. Residues: CSASLGYGYTF.

The chain joins TRBV28 to TRBJ1-3, with D tentatively TRBD1 (5 bases). Germline V gives CDR1 MDHEN, CDR2 SYDVKM. V lost 6 bases to trimming and J lost 4 bases, with 13 bases between them. The CDR3 is 14 residues long. Here the CDR3 DNA reads TGTGCCAGCAGCCCGGCAGGGCTAGGAAACACCATATATTTT. Translation gives CASSPAGLGNTIYF.

The rearrangement uses TRBV27 and TRBJ2-7, with D tentatively TRBD1 or TRBD2 (5 bases each). The CDR3 is made up of 12 amino acids. The germline gives CDR1 MNHEY, CDR2 SMNVEV (reference sequence). The V end was cut by 8 bases, the J end by 0 bases, with 8 bases between. CDR3 nucleotides: TGTGCCAGCGTCGGGACCTCCTACGAGCAGTACTTC. This codes for CASVGTSYEQYF.

The V and J genes are TRBV5-4 and TRBJ2-3; no clear D gene. The ends were cut back, 0 bases at V and 0 bases at J, with 11 bases in the middle. This CDR3 region has 16 residues. CDR1 is SGHNT and CDR2 is YYREEE in the germline V gene (reference sequence). For the CDR3, the DNA is TGTGCCAGCAGCTTGGGTCGCGCAACTAGCACAGATACGCAGTATTTT. It codes for CASSLGRATSTDTQYF.

The chain joins TRBV9 to TRBJ1-3, with 9 bases lining up with TRBD1. The V gene's germline CDR1 is SGDLS and CDR2 YYNGEE. The length of the CDR3 is 16 residues. Germline trimming cut 3 bases from V and 0 bases from J; bases unmatched to any gene: 4. CDR3 amino acids: CASSGTGASSGNTIYF. CDR3 bases: TGTGCCAGCAGCGGGACAGGGGCCTCCTCTGGAAACACCATATATTTT. Variable domain in full (rest from reference TRBV9 and TRBJ1-3): DSGVTQTPKHLITATGQRVTLRCSPRSGDLSVYWYQQSLDQGLQFLIQYYNGEERAKGNILERFSAQQFPDLHSELNLSSLELGDSALYFCASSGTGASSGNTIYFGEGSWLTVV.

Details on this clone: The sample holds other DNA sequences that translate to the same CDR3. The chain combines TRBV9 with TRBJ2-7; 7 bases map to TRBD1. The V gene's germline CDR1 is SGDLS and CDR2 YYNGEE. V gave up 0 bases and J gave up 2 bases; unmatched junction bases: 2. CDR3 length: 14 residues. The CDR3 here is CASSVGQGAYEQYF. The CDR3 nucleotides read TGTGCCAGCAGCGTAGGTCAGGGGGCCTACGAGCAGTACTTC.

This sequence joins TRBV9 and TRBJ2-7; D is tentatively TRBD1 or TRBD2 (6 bases each). Germline V CDR1 and CDR2: SGDLS, YYNGEE. CDR3 length: 14 residues. V lost 3 bases and J lost 1, with 11 bases in between. The CDR3 DNA follows: TGTGCCAGCAGCGCGGGGGACAAGTCCTACGAGCAGTACTTC. Its translation is CASSAGDKSYEQYF.

The genes are TRBV28 and TRBJ2-7; TRBD2 agrees at 8 bases. J lost 2 bases, V lost 4 bases, and 7 bases had no gene match. The germline gives CDR1 MDHEN, CDR2 SYDVKM. The CDR3 has 15 amino acids. Here the CDR3 DNA reads TGTGCCAGCAGTTCTCAGGCGGGAGGTCCCTACGAGCAGTACTTC. Amino acids: CASSSQAGGPYEQYF.